These 12 T cell receptor beta chains came from one sample sequenced in a study of T cell responses to AZD1222 COVID-19 vaccine. Profiling relied on immunoSEQ multiplex PCR, and the TCRdb table lists in-frame clones only, not all of them. The repertoire holds roughly 260,000 clones, with more than 80% as singletons. The sequences come from peripheral blood, collected on day 0 of AZD1222 vaccination. These receptors were collected from an adult in good health.

The chain has TRBV21-1 and TRBJ1-5. TRBV21-1 is classified as a pseudogene. This CDR3 region has 17 residues. CDR3 amino acids: CASNRKGVQGGNQPQHF. DNA for the CDR3: TGTGCCAGCAACCGCAAAGGGGTTCAGGGGGGGAATCAGCCCCAGCATTTT.

The chain has TRBV19 and TRBJ2-7, with a tentative D call TRBD2 (5 bases). Trimming left V 9 bases short and J 6 bases short, with 18 bases between. Germline assignment: CDR1 LNHDA and CDR2 SQIVND (reference sequence). This CDR3 has 13 amino acids. CDR3 sequence: CASTTALGSEQYF. For the CDR3, the DNA is TGTGCCAGCACCACGGCACTAGGAAGCGAGCAGTACTTC.

This clone was recorded only once. The chain is built from TRBV5-1 and TRBJ2-3; D uncertain. V lost 0 bases and J 4 bases, leaving 9 bases between the germline ends. The length of the CDR3 is 14 residues. Looked up from germline, CDR1 is SGHRS and CDR2 is YFSETQ. The CDR3 DNA follows: TGCGCCAGCAGCTTGGGCCACGGCCCAGATACGCAGTATTTT. This codes for CASSLGHGPDTQYF. Filled out from reference TRBV5-1 and TRBJ2-3, the complete variable domain reads KAGVTQTPRYLIKTRGQQVTLSCSPISGHRSVSWYQQTPGQGLQFLFEYFSETQRNKGNFPGRFSGRQFSNSRSEMNVSTLELGDSALYLCASSLGHGPDTQYFGPGTRLTVL.

CDR3 amino acids: CASSLDRHYEQYF. The CDR3 nucleotides are TGTGCCAGCTCCCTGGACAGGCACTACGAGCAGTACTTC. The chain employs TRBV18 and TRBJ2-7; TRBD1 matches at 7 bases. V lost 6 bases, J lost 3 bases, and 5 bases stayed unmatched. The germline gives CDR1 KGHSH, CDR2 LQKENI. The CDR3 is 13 amino acids.

The chain is built from TRBV18 and TRBJ1-2; unclear D gene. V gave up 3 bases and J gave up 6 bases, with 14 bases separating them. The CDR3 is 14 residues long. CDR1 KGHSH and CDR2 LQKENI come from the germline V gene. The CDR3 region is CASSPERTSNGYTF. The CDR3 DNA reads TGTGCCAGCTCACCGGAACGAACGAGCAATGGCTACACCTTC.

The rearrangement uses TRBV2 and TRBJ2-7; D may be TRBD2 (5 bases). This CDR3 spans 11 amino acids. Trimming stripped 11 bases from V and 2 bases from J, with 10 bases between. Germline CDR1 reads SNHLY; CDR2 reads FYNNEI. Written as DNA, the CDR3 is TGTGCCTCGGCCGGGACCTACGAGCAGTACTTC. Protein product: CASAGTYEQYF.

The chain uses TRBV19 and TRBJ1-2; D possibly corresponds to TRBD1 (5 bases). CDR1 and CDR2 from the germline V gene are LNHDA and SQIVND (reference sequence). The CDR3 is 11 amino acids. Trimming left V 10 bases short and J 11 bases short, with 17 bases between. As DNA, the CDR3 is TGTGCCACGGGACGGGGTTCGGGGTACACCTTC. Protein: CATGRGSGYTF.

J is TRBJ2-3 and V is TRBV6-5; 10 bases map to TRBD1. In germline, CDR1 is MNHEY, CDR2 SVGAGI. CDR3 length: 14 amino acids. V dropped 7 bases and J dropped 3; count of bases not matched to a gene: 4. CDR3 in DNA: TGTGCCAGCACCTTGGGACAGGGGACAGATACGCAGTATTTT. It encodes CASTLGQGTDTQYF.

This chain connects TRBV9 to TRBJ1-5; TRBD1 aligns across 9 bases. V dropped 4 bases and J dropped 6; count of bases not matched to a gene: 8. Germline V CDR1 and CDR2: SGDLS, YYNGEE. The CDR3 has 15 residues. The CDR3: CASSSDRGGGQPQHF. The CDR3 bases are TGTGCCAGCAGCTCGGACAGGGGAGGGGGTCAGCCCCAGCATTTT.

The chain links TRBV3-1 (or the pseudogene TRBV3-2) to TRBJ1-1, with a possible D match to TRBD1 (6 bases). CDR3 size: 14 residues. Germline V gene lookup returns CDR1 LGHDT and CDR2 YNNKEL (reference sequence). V gave up 3 bases and J gave up 4 bases, with 12 bases separating them. The CDR3 nucleotides are TGTGCCAGCAGCCAGTGGGGGGCGGTCACTGAAGCTTTCTTT. This codes for CASSQWGAVTEAFF.

The chain has TRBV15 and TRBJ2-6; 15 positions agree with TRBD2. The germline CDR1 and CDR2 sequences are LNHNV and YYDKDF (reference sequence). This CDR3 region has 20 residues. Trimming took 0 bases from V and 1 from J; bases not matched to a gene: 4. The CDR3 sequence is CATSRDRGLAGGSGANVLTF. The CDR3 coding sequence is TGTGCCACCAGCAGAGATCGCGGACTAGCGGGAGGGTCTGGGGCCAACGTCCTGACTTTC.

The chain joins TRBV5-1 to TRBJ2-1, with TRBD2 matching over 10 bases. The trim removed 0 bases at V and 5 bases at J, leaving 2 bases unmatched. Germline CDR1 is SGHRS and CDR2 is YFSETQ. The CDR3 is made up of 15 amino acids. In nucleotides, the CDR3 is TGCGCCAGCAGCTTGGTAGCGGGGGGTGACAATGAGCAGTTCTTC. Protein: CASSLVAGGDNEQFF.